Sequencing of this TCR beta chain was carried out in a study of human T cells and chemical hapten exposure. Study overall: Sensitization used 2% DPC on 2 cm by 2 cm upper inner arm skin. Study-wide results and limits: TCRs exceeding a frequency of 1 in 1000 stayed unchanged under DPC sensitization.

Germline V gives CDR1 MDHEN, CDR2 SYDVKM. This CDR3 has 14 amino acids. The germline V and J ends were trimmed by 2 bases and 5 bases, with 9 bases remaining between them. Within the library, unique molecular identifiers were attached to each individual cDNA molecule. TCRdb re-called the RACE reads with MiXCR, one entry per CDR3 protein. The sample shows roughly 88,000 distinct CDR3 sequences, around 9.5% of them seen only once. This clonotype was detected many times. As yet, its antigen is unknown. The time point was: pre-sensitization, week 0. Treatment reported: therapeutic diphenylcyclopropenone sensitization with weekly scalp DPC. At every patch-test visit, blood was drawn before the patch test was applied.

V gene TRBV28 combines with J gene TRBJ2-2; possibly TRBD1 or TRBD2 for D (5 bases each). The specimen was whole blood, collected in connection with sensitization to the hapten diphenylcyclopropenone (DPC). The receptor was derived from a middle-aged woman with alopecia areata. Some clones in this sample may be carry-over from other donors' samples. In nucleotides, the CDR3 is TGTGCCAGCAGTTTAGGGACCCCAACCGGGGAGCTGTTTTTT. Its protein product is CASSLGTPTGELFF.